This TCR beta chain comes out of a study of persistence of HIV-infected CD4 T cells. Study-level background: Donors had been on suppressive ART for a median of about 8 years.

Sequencing used immunoSEQ version 4 in survey mode. Sequencing used immunoSEQ multiplex PCR; TCRdb keeps in-frame clones, though not all of them. Here the sample spans just over 35,000 clones, 85% to 90% being singletons. An overlapping HIV-1 Gag peptide pool stimulated these cells at 0.95 to 1 ug/peptide/mL. CD40L/CD69 double-negative CD45RO-high memory CD4+ T cells were collected. Plasma HIV-1 RNA stayed below 50 copies/mL for at least 4 years. Concerning this clone itself: Its antigen is not known.

The germline V and J ends were trimmed by 0 bases and 4 bases, with 13 bases remaining between them. Germline lookup yields CDR1 SGHNT and CDR2 YYREEE (reference sequence). The CDR3 consists of 15 residues. The TCR sequence derives from an adult with HIV. The donor label of this sample is uncertain. The chain uses TRBV5-4 and TRBJ1-2; possibly TRBD1 for D (6 bases). This specimen was cultured CD4+ T cells from PBMCs, taken from a patient who received antiretroviral therapy. The CDR3 loop is CASSLEQGRGYGYTF. Here the CDR3 DNA reads TGTGCCAGCAGCTTGGAACAGGGTAGGGGCTATGGCTACACCTTC.